This T cell receptor beta chain derives from a study of cytomegalovirus exposure and HLA in healthy donors. General observations from the study: In an earlier analysis, most TCR beta V segments were productive about 87% or about 30% of the time. Exclusion applied to some V segments, including TRBV6-2 and TRBV6-3, as they were indistinguishable.

Amplification used 60 Vbeta primers and 13 Jbeta primers. Sequencing used immunoSEQ multiplex PCR; TCRdb keeps in-frame clones, though not all of them. Its table records more than 95,000 clones. A remark on this clone: What it recognizes is unknown.

V dropped 4 bases and J dropped 0; count of bases not matched to a gene: 9. The CDR3 is made up of 17 amino acids. Germline V gives CDR1 LNHNV, CDR2 YYDKDF (reference sequence). This chain links TRBV15 with TRBJ1-3; TRBD1 matches 7 bases. The material sequenced was PBMCs. This clonotype originated in a middle-aged man in good health and CMV-seronegative. The CDR3 nucleotides are TGTGCCACCAGCAAAGGGCCGGGACAGAGCTCTGGAAACACCATATATTTT. It specifies CATSKGPGQSSGNTIYF.